These T cell receptor beta chains were read from a single sample in a study of OX40 agonist ivuxolimab in advanced cancers. Profiled with immunoSEQ multiplex PCR; TCRdb holds only in-frame clones, not every one. The sample lists 40,000 to 50,000 clones, more than 80% occurring once. Sequencing used CD4+ or CD8+ T cells sorted from blood, obtained in a trial of the OX40 agonist ivuxolimab. The source of these receptors is an adult with an advanced solid tumor such as melanoma, head and neck, liver or kidney cancer. Both conserved end residues are part of each CDR3. A D gene is named only where the DNA matches it firmly. Clone size is given for some rows only: seen once, a few or many times, or a class if the clone is expanded.

V: TRBV6-6; size: .; J: TRBJ1-1; D: .; DNA: TGTGCCAGCAAAGTCTTGAACACTGAAGCTTTCTTT; CDR3: CASKVLNTEAFF
V: TRBV29-1; size: .; J: TRBJ2-2; D: .; DNA: TGCAGCGTTGTAAAGGGTGGGGACACCGGGGAGCTGTTTTTT; CDR3: CSVVKGGDTGELFF
V: TRBV5-4; size: few; J: TRBJ1-1; D: .; DNA: TGTGCCAGCAGCAGGGGTCAGGACACTGAAGCTTTCTTT; CDR3: CASSRGQDTEAFF
V: TRBV7-9; size: .; J: TRBJ2-2; D: .; DNA: TGTGCCAGCAGCTTAGGACTGGGGAGGAGCACCGGGGAGCTGTTTTTT; CDR3: CASSLGLGRSTGELFF
V: TRBV11-3; size: .; J: TRBJ2-1; D: .; DNA: TGTGCCAGCAGCTTAAGGACCGACGGAAATGAGCAGTTCTTC; CDR3: CASSLRTDGNEQFF
V: TRBV7-2; size: .; J: TRBJ1-2; D: .; DNA: TGTGCCAGCAGCTTAGAGGCCGGAAACTATGGCTACACCTTC; CDR3: CASSLEAGNYGYTF
V: TRBV2; size: .; J: TRBJ2-6; D: .; DNA: TGTGCCAGGGTTACTGGGGCCAACGTCCTGACTTTC; CDR3: CARVTGANVLTF
V: TRBV19; size: .; J: TRBJ1-2; D: .; DNA: TGTGCCAGTAGTATCGGCGACGCGGGTCAGCGGAGGAATGGCTACACCTTC; CDR3: CASSIGDAGQRRNGYTF
V: TRBV11-3; size: few; J: TRBJ2-5; D: .; DNA: TGTGCCAGCAGCTTAGAGCCAGGGTTTGTTCGAGAGACCCAGTACTTC; CDR3: CASSLEPGFVRETQYF
V: TRBV6-5; size: few; J: TRBJ2-7; D: .; DNA: TGTGCCAGCGGGGGGGACGGGACAGGCTCCAACGCCAGGCACTTC; CDR3: CASGGDGTGSNARHF
V: TRBV7-2; size: .; J: TRBJ2-5; D: .; DNA: TGTGCCAGCAGCTCGCAGGCCCCTACTGAGCAGTACTTC; CDR3: CASSSQAPTEQYF
V: TRBV7-9; size: .; J: TRBJ2-1; D: .; DNA: TGTGCCAGCAGCTTAGGGCGGAGATTTTACAATGAGCAGTTCTTC; CDR3: CASSLGRRFYNEQFF
V: TRBV6-1; size: once; J: TRBJ1-6; D: .; DNA: TGTGCCAGCAGAGCCGTATTGGAGTATAATTCACCCCTCCACTTT; CDR3: CASRAVLEYNSPLHF
V: TRBV5-4; size: .; J: TRBJ2-4; D: TRBD2; DNA: TGTGCCAGCAGCTCAGGGAGCGGGGGGGCGAAAAACATTCAGTACTTC; CDR3: CASSSGSGGAKNIQYF
V: TRBV12-5; size: .; J: TRBJ2-3; D: .; DNA: TGTGCTAGTGGTTTGGTCACAGATACGCAGTATTTT; CDR3: CASGLVTDTQYF
V: TRBV5-1; size: .; J: TRBJ2-1; D: .; DNA: TGCGCCAGCAGCTTGGGCGGGGGACACCTTTACAATGAGCAGTTCTTC; CDR3: CASSLGGGHLYNEQFF
V: TRBV7-2; size: .; J: TRBJ2-4; D: .; DNA: TGTGCCAGCAGCCCCCCAGGGGTGGGCAAAAACATTCAGTACTTC; CDR3: CASSPPGVGKNIQYF
V: TRBV7-2; size: once; J: TRBJ1-1; D: .; DNA: TGTGCCAGCAGCTTAGATGGCTATATGAACACTGAAGCTTTCTTT; CDR3: CASSLDGYMNTEAFF
V: TRBV7-3; size: .; J: TRBJ1-1; D: .; DNA: TGTGCCAGCAGCTTAAACACGGACACTGAAGCTTTCTTT; CDR3: CASSLNTDTEAFF
V: TRBV6-1; size: .; J: TRBJ1-2; D: .; DNA: TGTGCCAGCGAGCCCAGCTACACCTTC; CDR3: CASEPSYTF
V: TRBV7-3; size: .; J: TRBJ1-1; D: .; DNA: TGTGCCAGCAGCTTTTCAGGGGATAGCGGAGCTTTCTTT; CDR3: CASSFSGDSGAFF
V: TRBV7-9; size: .; J: TRBJ1-4; D: .; DNA: TGTGCCAGCAGGGAAGGGGGTGGGAATGGAAAACTGTTTTTT; CDR3: CASREGGGNGKLFF
V: TRBV11-2; size: .; J: TRBJ1-1; D: .; DNA: TGTGCCAGCAGCTTAGTGGAGGCCACTGAAGCTTTCTTT; CDR3: CASSLVEATEAFF
V: TRBV4-3; size: .; J: TRBJ1-6; D: .; DNA: TGCGCCAGCAGCCAAGATCCCCAGCATTCCAATTCACCCCCCCACTTT; CDR3: CASSQDPQHSNSPPHF
V: TRBV4-1; size: .; J: TRBJ2-7; D: TRBD1; DNA: TGCGCCAGCAGCCCGGTGGGACAGGGCAGAGGTGAGCAGTACTTC; CDR3: CASSPVGQGRGEQYF
V: TRBV11-3; size: .; J: TRBJ2-1; D: TRBD2; DNA: TGTGCCAGCAGCCGGGGACTAGCGGGGAGGGATGAGCAGTTCTTC; CDR3: CASSRGLAGRDEQFF
V: TRBV7-2; size: .; J: TRBJ1-2; D: TRBD1; DNA: TGTGCCAGCACCATTAACAGGGGAGACTATGGCTACACCTTC; CDR3: CASTINRGDYGYTF
V: TRBV5-1; size: .; J: TRBJ2-7; D: TRBD1; DNA: TGCGCCAGCAGCTTTCTCCAGGGGGTCTCCTACGAGCAGTACTTC; CDR3: CASSFLQGVSYEQYF